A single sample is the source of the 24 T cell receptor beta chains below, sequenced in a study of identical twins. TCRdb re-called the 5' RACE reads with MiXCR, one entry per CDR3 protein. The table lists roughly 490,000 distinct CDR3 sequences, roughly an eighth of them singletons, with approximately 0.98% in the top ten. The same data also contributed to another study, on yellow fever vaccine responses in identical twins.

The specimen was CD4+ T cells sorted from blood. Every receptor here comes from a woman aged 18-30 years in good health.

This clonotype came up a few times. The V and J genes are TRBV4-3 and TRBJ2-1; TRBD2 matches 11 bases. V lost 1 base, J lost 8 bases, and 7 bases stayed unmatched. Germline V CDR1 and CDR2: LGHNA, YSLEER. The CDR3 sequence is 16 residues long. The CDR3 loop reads CASSQVSGRAFDEQFF. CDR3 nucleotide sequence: TGCGCCAGCAGCCAAGTTAGCGGGAGGGCCTTTGATGAGCAGTTCTTC.

CDR3 bases: TGCGCCAGCAGGCGGCAGCTAGCGGGAGGGCCGCGCACAGATACGCAGTATTTT. It yields the protein CASRRQLAGGPRTDTQYF. This rearrangement joins TRBV5-1 to TRBJ2-3; 12 bases agree with TRBD2. J lost 1 base, V lost 5 bases, and 11 bases had no gene match. CDR3 length equals 18 residues. Germline V gives CDR1 SGHRS, CDR2 YFSETQ.

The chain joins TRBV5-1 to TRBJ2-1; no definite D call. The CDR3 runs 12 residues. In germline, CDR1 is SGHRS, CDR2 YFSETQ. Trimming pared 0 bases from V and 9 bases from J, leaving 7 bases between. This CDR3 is CASSLDGFEQFF. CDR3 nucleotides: TGCGCCAGCAGCTTGGACGGCTTTGAGCAGTTCTTC.

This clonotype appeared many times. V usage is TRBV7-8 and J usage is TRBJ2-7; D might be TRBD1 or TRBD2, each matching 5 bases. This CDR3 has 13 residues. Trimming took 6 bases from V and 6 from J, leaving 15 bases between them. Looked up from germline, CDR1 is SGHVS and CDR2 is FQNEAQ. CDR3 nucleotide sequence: TGTGCCAGCAGAATCACCGGGACCCGCGAGCAGTACTTC. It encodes CASRITGTREQYF.

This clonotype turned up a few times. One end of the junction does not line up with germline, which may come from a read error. CDR3 DNA sequence: TGTGCAAGCAGCTTAGGTGGGGCTAGCGGGGGCTACGAGCAGTACTTC. Protein: CASSLGGASGGYEQYF. The V gene is TRBV11-2, the J gene TRBJ2-7, with TRBD2 matching over 10 bases. There are 16 residues in the CDR3. The germline gives CDR1 SGHAT, CDR2 FQNNGV.

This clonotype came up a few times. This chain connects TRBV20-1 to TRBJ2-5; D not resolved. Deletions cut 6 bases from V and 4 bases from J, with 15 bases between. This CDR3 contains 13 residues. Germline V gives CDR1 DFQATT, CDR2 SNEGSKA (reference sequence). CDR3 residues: CSAWVIDSETQYF. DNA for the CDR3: TGCAGTGCCTGGGTAATCGACTCAGAGACCCAGTACTTC.

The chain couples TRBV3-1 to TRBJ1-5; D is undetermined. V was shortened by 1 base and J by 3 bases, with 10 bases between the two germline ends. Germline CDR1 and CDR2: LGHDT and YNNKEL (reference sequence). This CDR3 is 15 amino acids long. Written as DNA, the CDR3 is TGTGCCAGCAGCCAAGGAGCCAGCCCCAATCAGCCCCAGCATTTT. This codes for CASSQGASPNQPQHF.

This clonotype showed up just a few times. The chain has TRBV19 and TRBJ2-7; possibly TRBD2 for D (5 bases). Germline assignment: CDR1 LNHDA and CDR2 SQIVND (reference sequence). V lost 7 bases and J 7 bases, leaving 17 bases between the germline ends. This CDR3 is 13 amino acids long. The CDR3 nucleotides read TGTGCCAGTAAATCAGGTGGGAGAGAGGAGCAGTACTTC. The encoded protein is CASKSGGREEQYF.

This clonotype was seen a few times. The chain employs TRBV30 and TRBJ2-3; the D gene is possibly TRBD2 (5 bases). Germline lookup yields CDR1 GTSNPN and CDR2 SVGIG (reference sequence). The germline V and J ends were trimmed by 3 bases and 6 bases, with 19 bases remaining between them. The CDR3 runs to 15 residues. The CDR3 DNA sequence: TGTGCCTGGAGCCGGGGAGCGGAGGCTGGGGATACGCAGTATTTT. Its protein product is CAWSRGAEAGDTQYF.

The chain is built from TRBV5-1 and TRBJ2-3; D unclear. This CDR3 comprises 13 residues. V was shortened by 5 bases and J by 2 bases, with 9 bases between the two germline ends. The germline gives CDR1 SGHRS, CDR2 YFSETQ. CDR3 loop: CASRSVNTDTQYF. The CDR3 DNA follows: TGCGCCAGCAGGTCTGTGAACACAGATACGCAGTATTTT.

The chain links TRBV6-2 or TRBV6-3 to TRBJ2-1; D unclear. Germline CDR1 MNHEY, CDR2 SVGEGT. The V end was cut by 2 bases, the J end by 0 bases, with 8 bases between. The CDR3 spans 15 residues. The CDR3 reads CASSYVASSYNEQFF. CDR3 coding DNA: TGTGCCAGCAGTTACGTGGCAAGCTCCTACAATGAGCAGTTCTTC.

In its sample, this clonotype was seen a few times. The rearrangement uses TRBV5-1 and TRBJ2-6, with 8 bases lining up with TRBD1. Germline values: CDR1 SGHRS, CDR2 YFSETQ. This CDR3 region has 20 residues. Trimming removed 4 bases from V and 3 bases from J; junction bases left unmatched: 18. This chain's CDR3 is CASSGYMSGQGRNGANVLTF. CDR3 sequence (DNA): TGCGCCAGCAGCGGTTACATGTCCGGACAGGGACGAAATGGGGCCAACGTCCTGACTTTC.

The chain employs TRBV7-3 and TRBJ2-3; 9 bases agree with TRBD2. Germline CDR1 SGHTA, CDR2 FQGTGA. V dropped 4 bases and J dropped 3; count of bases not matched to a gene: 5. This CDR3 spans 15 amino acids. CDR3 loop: CASSSGTSWTDTQYF. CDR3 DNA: TGTGCCAGCAGCTCTGGGACTAGCTGGACAGATACGCAGTATTTT.

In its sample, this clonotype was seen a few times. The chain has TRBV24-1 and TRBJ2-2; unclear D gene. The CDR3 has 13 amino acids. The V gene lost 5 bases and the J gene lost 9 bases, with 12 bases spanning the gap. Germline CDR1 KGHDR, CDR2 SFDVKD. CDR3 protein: CATSGGASWELFF. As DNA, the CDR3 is TGTGCCACCAGTGGGGGTGCCAGTTGGGAGCTGTTTTTT.

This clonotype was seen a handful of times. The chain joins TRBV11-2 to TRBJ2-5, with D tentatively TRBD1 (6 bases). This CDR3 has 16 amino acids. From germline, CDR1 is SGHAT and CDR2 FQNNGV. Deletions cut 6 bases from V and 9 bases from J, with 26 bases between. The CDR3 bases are TGTGCCAGCAGGCGATTCCAGGGGTCCCCCGAAAGGGCCCAGTACTTC. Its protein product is CASRRFQGSPERAQYF.

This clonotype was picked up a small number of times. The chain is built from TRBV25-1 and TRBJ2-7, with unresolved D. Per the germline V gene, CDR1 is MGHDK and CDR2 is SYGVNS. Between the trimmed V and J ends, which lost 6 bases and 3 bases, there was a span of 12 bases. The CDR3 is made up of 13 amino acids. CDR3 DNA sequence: TGTGCCAGCAGAGAAAGAAATTACTACGAGCAGTACTTC. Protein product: CASRERNYYEQYF.

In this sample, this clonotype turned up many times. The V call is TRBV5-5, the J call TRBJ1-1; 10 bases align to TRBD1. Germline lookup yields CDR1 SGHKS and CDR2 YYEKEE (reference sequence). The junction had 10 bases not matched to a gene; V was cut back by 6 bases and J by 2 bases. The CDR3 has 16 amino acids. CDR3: CASNRLGTGVNTEAFF. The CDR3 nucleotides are TGTGCCAGCAACAGGTTGGGGACAGGGGTTAACACTGAAGCTTTCTTT.

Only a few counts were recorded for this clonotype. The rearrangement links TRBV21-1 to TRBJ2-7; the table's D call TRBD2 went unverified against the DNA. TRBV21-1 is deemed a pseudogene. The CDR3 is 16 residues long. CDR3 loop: CASSKPPDSRWLEQYF. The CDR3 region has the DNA TGTGCCAGCAGCAAACCTCCGGACTCCAGGTGGTTAGAGCAGTACTTC.

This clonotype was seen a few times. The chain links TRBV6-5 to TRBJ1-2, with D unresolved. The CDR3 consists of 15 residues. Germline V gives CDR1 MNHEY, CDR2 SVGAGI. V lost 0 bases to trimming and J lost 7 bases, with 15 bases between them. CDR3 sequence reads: CASSYSRTKVGGYTF. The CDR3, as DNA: TGTGCCAGCAGTTACTCGCGGACCAAAGTCGGTGGCTACACCTTC.

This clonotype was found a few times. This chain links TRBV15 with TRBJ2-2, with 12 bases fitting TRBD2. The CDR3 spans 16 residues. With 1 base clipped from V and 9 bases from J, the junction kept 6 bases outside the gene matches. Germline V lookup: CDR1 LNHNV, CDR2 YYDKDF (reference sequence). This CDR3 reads CATSRGGLAGPRELFF. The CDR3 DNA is TGTGCCACCAGCAGAGGGGGACTAGCGGGTCCCAGGGAGCTGTTTTTT.

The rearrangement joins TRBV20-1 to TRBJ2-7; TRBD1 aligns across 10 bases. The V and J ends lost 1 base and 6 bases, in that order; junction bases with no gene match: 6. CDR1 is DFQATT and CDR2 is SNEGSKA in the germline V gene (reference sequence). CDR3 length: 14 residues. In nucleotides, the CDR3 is TGCAGTGCTAGAGTTGGGACAGGGGAGCTCGAGCAGTACTTC. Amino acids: CSARVGTGELEQYF.

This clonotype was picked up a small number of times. The CDR3 is CASSQDSPSGTLTDTQYF. CDR3 DNA sequence: TGCGCCAGCAGCCAAGATTCGCCTAGCGGGACGCTCACAGATACGCAGTATTTT. The gene calls are TRBV4-3 and TRBJ2-3, with 9 bases matching TRBD2. J lost 2 bases, V lost 0 bases, and 9 bases had no gene match. Germline CDR1 reads LGHNA; CDR2 reads YSLEER. This CDR3 is 18 amino acids long.

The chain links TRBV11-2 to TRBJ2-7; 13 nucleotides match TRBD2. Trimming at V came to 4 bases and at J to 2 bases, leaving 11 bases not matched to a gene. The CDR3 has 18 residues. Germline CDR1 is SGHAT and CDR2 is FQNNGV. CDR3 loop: CASSSRTSGGVLAYEQYF. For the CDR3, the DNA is TGTGCCAGCAGCTCAAGAACTAGCGGGGGGGTCCTTGCCTACGAGCAGTACTTC. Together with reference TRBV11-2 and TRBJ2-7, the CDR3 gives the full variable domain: EAGVAQSPRYKIIEKRQSVAFWCNPISGHATLYWYQQILGQGPKLLIQFQNNGVVDDSQLPKDRFSAERLKGVDSTLKIQPAKLEDSAVYLCASSSRTSGGVLAYEQYFGPGTRLTVT.

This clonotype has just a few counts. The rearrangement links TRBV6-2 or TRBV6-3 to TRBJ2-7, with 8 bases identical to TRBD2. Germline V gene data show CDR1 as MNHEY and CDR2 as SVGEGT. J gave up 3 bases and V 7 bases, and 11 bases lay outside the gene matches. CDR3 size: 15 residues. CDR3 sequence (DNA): TGTGCCAGCACCGGGCAAAGCGGGAGAGGCTACGAGCAGTACTTC. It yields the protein CASTGQSGRGYEQYF.